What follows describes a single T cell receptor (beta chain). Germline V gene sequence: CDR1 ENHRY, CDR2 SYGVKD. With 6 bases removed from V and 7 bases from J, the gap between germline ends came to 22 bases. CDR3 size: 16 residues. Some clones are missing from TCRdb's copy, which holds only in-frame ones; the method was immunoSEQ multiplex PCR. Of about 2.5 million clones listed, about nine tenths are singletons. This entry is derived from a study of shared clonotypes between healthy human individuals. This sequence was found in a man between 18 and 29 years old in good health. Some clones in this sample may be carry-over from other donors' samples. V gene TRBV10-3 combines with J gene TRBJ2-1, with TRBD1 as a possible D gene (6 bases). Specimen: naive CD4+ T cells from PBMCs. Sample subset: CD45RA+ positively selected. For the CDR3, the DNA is TGTGCCATCAGCCCGACAGGACAGCTTGGTCGGAATGAGCAGTTCTTC. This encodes CAISPTGQLGRNEQFF.